A selection of T cell receptor beta chains follows, all from one sample in a study of T cells in Graves' hyperthyroidism and ophthalmopathy. TCRdb fed the multiplex PCR reads into MiXCR, producing one record per CDR3 protein. The sample carries around 500,000 distinct CDR3 sequences, around 16% recorded once. Sample: blood. The receptors derive from a woman under 40 with Graves' ophthalmopathy. Both conserved end residues are part of each CDR3.

V | CDR3
TRBV6-6 | CASSYQVKTGDNEQYF
TRBV11-2 | CASSLRFGVEPDTQYF
TRBV4-1 | CASSQAGAGGYTF
TRBV4-1 | CASSQDRWGGRETEAFF
TRBV19 | CASKGQENTEAFF
TRBV6-1 | CASRWDRASYEQYF
TRBV7-7 | CASSLGALPSYEQYF
TRBV6-1 | CASSGLDRGIYGYTF
TRBV30 | CAWSGARGPNEQYF
TRBV5-6 | CASSLAQTGVADTQYF
TRBV11-2 | CASSLIQQDPSSYEQYF
TRBV6-2/TRBV6-3 | CASSYGGRAAFF
TRBV30 | CAWRRAGEETQYF
TRBV20-1 | CSAKSEGLETQYF
TRBV30 | CAWSVGQADTEAFF
TRBV5-8 | CASSLWDTNTEAFF
TRBV7-8 | CASSFGRAGYGYTF
TRBV6-2/TRBV6-3 | CASSYSVGFGSNQPQHF
TRBV28 | CASSLNEQYF
TRBV5-1 | CASSLKQGVYNEQFF
TRBV6-5 | CASSYLWGDGGELFF
TRBV20-1 | CSATKHSASGELFF
TRBV29-1 | CSVDNRGMKNTEAFF
TRBV6-2/TRBV6-3 | CASRGLLRDSYNEQFF